Below, 19 T cell receptor beta chains from the same sample are listed, as sequenced in a study of T cell responses to AZD1222 COVID-19 vaccine. This table comes from immunoSEQ multiplex PCR, and its TCRdb copy is limited to in-frame clones, with some not included. The sample yields some 130,000 clones, 93% seen once. The sequenced sample was peripheral blood, obtained on day 0 of AZD1222 vaccination. Every receptor here comes from an adult in good health.

The rearrangement joins TRBV10-1 to TRBJ2-3; 8 nucleotides agree with TRBD2. V was clipped by 6 bases and J by 2 bases; unmatched bases: 13. Germline V gene lookup returns CDR1 WNHNN and CDR2 SYGVQD (reference sequence). The CDR3 is 17 residues long. The CDR3 bases are TGCGCCAGCAGCCCCCACCCACTAGCGGAGAACACAGATACGCAGTATTTT. The encoded protein is CASSPHPLAENTDTQYF.

The chain joins TRBV28 to TRBJ1-6; TRBD1 matches at 7 bases. The CDR3 extends over 16 amino acids. Germline loops: CDR1 MDHEN, CDR2 SYDVKM. Trimming removed 4 bases from V and 2 bases from J; junction bases left unmatched: 5. The DNA of the CDR3 is TGTGCCAGCAGTTCACTCCAGGGGGCCTATAATTCACCCCTCCACTTT. Translating it yields CASSSLQGAYNSPLHF.

The chain uses TRBV5-1 and TRBJ2-5; D is unclear. V was cut by 0 bases and J by 5 bases, with 8 bases left in between. Germline V gives CDR1 SGHRS, CDR2 YFSETQ. The CDR3 has 13 residues. In DNA, the CDR3 is TGCGCCAGCAGCTTGGTGTCGGATGAGACCCAGTACTTC. This translates into CASSLVSDETQYF.

The chain links TRBV7-2 to TRBJ2-7, with D uncertain. CDR3 length: 13 amino acids. Trimming pared 4 bases from V and 2 bases from J, leaving 9 bases between. Germline V CDR1 and CDR2: SGHTA, FQGNSA. CDR3 region: CASSSEFPYEQYF. CDR3 nucleotide sequence: TGTGCCAGCAGCTCGGAGTTCCCCTACGAGCAGTACTTC.

This chain uses TRBV28 with TRBJ2-3; the D is unclear. The V end was cut by 3 bases, the J end by 4 bases, with 11 bases between. Germline lookup yields CDR1 MDHEN and CDR2 SYDVKM. This CDR3 comprises 14 residues. In DNA form, the CDR3 reads TGTGCCAGCAGTTTCGTCAGCAGCCCAGATACGCAGTATTTT. It specifies CASSFVSSPDTQYF.

The chain combines TRBV11-2 with TRBJ1-1; the D gene is possibly TRBD1 (6 bases). The V end lost 5 bases, the J end lost 5 bases, and 21 bases lay between the germline ends. Germline V gives CDR1 SGHAT, CDR2 FQNNGV. This CDR3 is built from 16 residues. The CDR3 DNA is TGTGCCAGCAGCCCCCTGGGAGTGCAGGGGTCAACTGAAGCTTTCTTT. It translates to CASSPLGVQGSTEAFF.

This chain uses TRBV12-3 or TRBV12-4 with TRBJ1-4; D is perhaps TRBD1 (6 bases). The CDR3 sequence is 12 residues long. V lost 2 bases and J lost 8, with 6 bases in between. CDR3 amino acids: CASSLQGEKLFF. The DNA for the CDR3 is TGTGCCAGCAGTTTACAGGGGGAAAAACTGTTTTTT.

This clone was observed a few times. The chain employs TRBV29-1 and TRBJ1-1; D unresolved. The CDR3 is 13 residues long. Germline lookup yields CDR1 SQVTM and CDR2 ANQGSEA. Trimming removed 4 bases from V and 1 base from J, with 10 bases in between. CDR3 sequence: CSVGGVWNTEAFF. CDR3 sequence (DNA): TGCAGCGTTGGAGGCGTTTGGAACACTGAAGCTTTCTTT.

V is TRBV6-6 and J is TRBJ1-1, with a tentative D call TRBD1 (5 bases). CDR3 length equals 14 residues. The germline CDR1 and CDR2 sequences are MNHNY and SVGAGI (reference sequence). The ends were cut back, 9 bases at V and 4 bases at J, with 18 bases in the middle. The CDR3 is CASVPWRGGTEAFF. CDR3 DNA sequence: TGTGCCAGTGTCCCATGGAGGGGAGGCACTGAAGCTTTCTTT.

The chain has TRBV28 and TRBJ1-2; 8 bases agree with TRBD1. This CDR3 contains 12 residues. Germline V lookup: CDR1 MDHEN, CDR2 SYDVKM. V shed 7 bases and J 5 bases; nucleotides not matched to a gene: 3. CDR3 sequence: CASKGQVYGYTF. Here the CDR3 DNA reads TGTGCCAGCAAGGGACAGGTATATGGCTACACCTTC.

The chain combines TRBV29-1 with TRBJ2-5; TRBD1 or TRBD2 may be the D gene (5 bases each). CDR1 and CDR2 from the germline V gene are SQVTM and ANQGSEA. V was cut by 5 bases and J by 2 bases, with 18 bases left in between. This CDR3 comprises 15 residues. This CDR3 reads CSVSRVGDHQETQYF. Here the CDR3 DNA reads TGCAGCGTTTCAAGGGTGGGGGATCATCAAGAGACCCAGTACTTC.

The CDR3 DNA follows: TGTGCCAGCATGAGCCCTGGGACAGGACAAGAGACCCAGTACTTC. This sequence encodes CASMSPGTGQETQYF. This sequence joins TRBV28 and TRBJ2-5, with TRBD1 matching over 8 bases. The CDR3 has 15 residues. Germline-derived CDR1 and CDR2 are MDHEN and SYDVKM. V trimming: 7 bases; J trimming: 2 bases; junction bases outside the gene matches: 9.

The genes are TRBV3-1 (or the pseudogene TRBV3-2) and TRBJ1-1; no reliable D call. The germline CDR1 and CDR2 sequences are LGHDT and YNNKEL (reference sequence). V was trimmed by 3 bases and J by 3 bases, leaving 11 bases between them. The CDR3 consists of 14 residues. CDR3 DNA: TGTGCCAGCAGCCACCGAGGGATCGACACTGAAGCTTTCTTT. It yields the protein CASSHRGIDTEAFF.

The CDR3 is CASSVDQGTNEKLFF. The CDR3 DNA reads TGTGCCAGCAGCGTAGATCAGGGAACTAATGAAAAACTGTTTTTT. The rearrangement joins TRBV9 to TRBJ1-4; maybe TRBD1 (5 bases). The CDR3 runs to 15 residues. Per the germline V gene, CDR1 is SGDLS and CDR2 is YYNGEE. Between the trimmed V and J ends, which lost 0 bases and 1 base, there was a span of 7 bases.

V usage is TRBV19 and J usage is TRBJ2-5; D gene unclear. The germline V gene has CDR1 LNHDA and CDR2 SQIVND (reference sequence). The CDR3 covers 14 residues. V was trimmed by 1 base and J by 5 bases, leaving 11 bases between them. CDR3 nucleotide sequence: TGTGCCAGTAGTATAGCCCTCGGGTGGGAGACCCAGTACTTC. It yields the protein CASSIALGWETQYF.

The rearrangement uses TRBV27 and TRBJ1-2, with a tentative D call TRBD1 (6 bases). Germline V CDR1 and CDR2: MNHEY, SMNVEV (reference sequence). This CDR3 comprises 15 residues. Trimming took off 0 bases at V and 4 bases at J, with 12 bases between the two ends. The CDR3: CASSLSSRGIYGYTF. The CDR3 bases are TGTGCCAGCAGTTTATCATCCAGGGGAATCTATGGCTACACCTTC.

The V and J genes are TRBV5-4 and TRBJ2-5; D is perhaps TRBD2 (5 bases). V was shortened by 4 bases and J by 5 bases, with 15 bases between the two germline ends. The CDR3 is 14 residues long. CDR1 SGHNT and CDR2 YYREEE come from the germline V gene (reference sequence). CDR3 sequence: CASSHDTPGETQYF. The CDR3, as DNA: TGTGCCAGCAGCCACGACACCCCGGGGGAGACCCAGTACTTC.

The chain's CDR3 is CASSIVSQGVGYTF. The CDR3, as DNA: TGTGCCAGTAGTATAGTCTCACAGGGGGTCGGCTACACCTTC. The V and J genes are TRBV19 and TRBJ1-2; TRBD1 aligns across 8 bases. V dropped 1 base and J dropped 8; count of bases not matched to a gene: 6. Per germline, CDR1 LNHDA and CDR2 SQIVND (reference sequence). The CDR3 sequence is 14 residues long.

The gene calls are TRBV9 and TRBJ2-1; no clear D. Germline V gene sequence: CDR1 SGDLS, CDR2 YYNGEE. V shed 2 bases and J shed 7 bases, with 16 bases lying between them. This CDR3 comprises 15 residues. The CDR3 DNA is TGTGCCAGCAGCGTGGGGAACATGCTAAGGAATGAGCAGTTCTTC. Translated: CASSVGNMLRNEQFF.